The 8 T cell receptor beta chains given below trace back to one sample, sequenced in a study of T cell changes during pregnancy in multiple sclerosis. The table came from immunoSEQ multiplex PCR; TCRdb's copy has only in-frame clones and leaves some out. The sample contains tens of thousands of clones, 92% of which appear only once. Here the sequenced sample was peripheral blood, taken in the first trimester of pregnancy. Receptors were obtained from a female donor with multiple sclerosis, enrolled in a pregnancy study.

CDR3 nucleotides: TGTGCCAGCAGCGTAGGGTCGACGCGGTACACAGATACGCAGTATTTT. The encoded protein is CASSVGSTRYTDTQYF. This chain uses TRBV9 with TRBJ2-3, with D hard to call. The germline V gene has CDR1 SGDLS and CDR2 YYNGEE. Trimming cost V 0 bases and J 2 bases, with 13 bases left between them. The CDR3 length is 16 residues. Full variable domain (missing parts from reference TRBV9 and TRBJ2-3): DSGVTQTPKHLITATGQRVTLRCSPRSGDLSVYWYQQSLDQGLQFLIQYYNGEERAKGNILERFSAQQFPDLHSELNLSSLELGDSALYFCASSVGSTRYTDTQYFGPGTRLTVL.

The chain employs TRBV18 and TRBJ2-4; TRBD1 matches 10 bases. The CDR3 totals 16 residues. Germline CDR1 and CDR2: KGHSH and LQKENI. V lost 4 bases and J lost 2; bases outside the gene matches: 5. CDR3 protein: CASSLPGQGSKNIQYF. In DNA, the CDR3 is TGTGCCAGCTCACTCCCGGGACAGGGGTCCAAAAACATTCAGTACTTC.

Written as DNA, the CDR3 is TGTGCCAGTAGTCCTCAAGGAGGGGATAATCAGCCCCAGCATTTT. Translation: CASSPQGGDNQPQHF. The chain couples TRBV19 to TRBJ1-5; a possible D gene is TRBD1 (5 bases). Germline loops: CDR1 LNHDA, CDR2 SQIVND (reference sequence). V was cut by 5 bases and J by 4 bases, with 15 bases left in between. This CDR3 spans 15 amino acids. The complete variable domain, with remaining parts taken from reference TRBV19 and TRBJ1-5, reads DGGITQSPKYLFRKEGQNVTLSCEQNLNHDAMYWYRQDPGQGLRLIYYSQIVNDFQKGDIAEGYSVSREKKESFPLTVTSAQKNPTAFYLCASSPQGGDNQPQHFGDGTRLSIL.

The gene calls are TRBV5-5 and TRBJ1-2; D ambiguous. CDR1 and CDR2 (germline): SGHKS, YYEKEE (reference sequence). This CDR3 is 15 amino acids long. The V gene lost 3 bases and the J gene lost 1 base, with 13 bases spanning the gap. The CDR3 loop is CASSSRASNNYGYTF. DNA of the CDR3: TGTGCCAGCAGCTCGAGGGCTTCGAATAACTATGGCTACACCTTC.

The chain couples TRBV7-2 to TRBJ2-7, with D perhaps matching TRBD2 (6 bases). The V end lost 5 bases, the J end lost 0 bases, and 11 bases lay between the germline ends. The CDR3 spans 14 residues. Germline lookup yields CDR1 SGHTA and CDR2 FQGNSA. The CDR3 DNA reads TGTGCCAGCAGCACGGACTACATCTCCTACGAGCAGTACTTC. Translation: CASSTDYISYEQYF.

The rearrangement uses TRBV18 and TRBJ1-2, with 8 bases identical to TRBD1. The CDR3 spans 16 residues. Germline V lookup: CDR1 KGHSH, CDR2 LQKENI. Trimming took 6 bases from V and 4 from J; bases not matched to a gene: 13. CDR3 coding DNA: TGTGCCAGCTCGCTGGACAGGGTGCACCGCAGCTATGGCTACACCTTC. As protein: CASSLDRVHRSYGYTF.

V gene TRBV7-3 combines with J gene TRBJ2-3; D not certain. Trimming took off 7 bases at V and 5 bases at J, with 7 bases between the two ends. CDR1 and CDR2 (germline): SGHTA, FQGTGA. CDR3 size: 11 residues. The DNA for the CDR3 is TGTGCCAGCACCAGTGGAGATACGCAGTATTTT. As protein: CASTSGDTQYF.

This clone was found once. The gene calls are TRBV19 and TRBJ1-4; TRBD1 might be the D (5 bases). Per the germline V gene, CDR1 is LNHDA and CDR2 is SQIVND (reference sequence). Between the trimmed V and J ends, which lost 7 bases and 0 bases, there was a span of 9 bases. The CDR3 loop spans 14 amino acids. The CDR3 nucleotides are TGTGCCAGTACAGGGTTGGCAACTAATGAAAAACTGTTTTTT. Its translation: CASTGLATNEKLFF.